Here is one T cell receptor (beta chain) with its context. This sample was included in a study of blood T cell repertoires in COVID-19. CDR1 is SGHTA and CDR2 is FQGNSA in the germline V gene. The CDR3 spans 15 residues. V was clipped by 1 base and J by 2 bases, with 10 bases between them. Authors' methods: Amplified reference gene primers provided the basis for estimating nucleated cell counts. This table comes from immunoSEQ multiplex PCR, and its TCRdb copy is limited to in-frame clones, with some not included. For V, J and clone size, that table is used; D and trimming come from the DNA. The sample comprises around 500,000 clones, 88% of which are singletons, and around 1.9% rests with the top ten. This study enrolled people aged about 18 to 100 from around 26 US geographic areas.

This receptor was obtained from a woman aged 35 to 49 who had recovered from COVID-19. The sequencing sample was made of PBMCs or T cells enriched from blood (not recorded which). V is TRBV7-2 and J is TRBJ2-3; D unclear. The DNA of the CDR3 is TGTGCCAGCAGCTTAGAGTCATTCTACACAGATACGCAGTATTTT. It is translated as CASSLESFYTDTQYF.